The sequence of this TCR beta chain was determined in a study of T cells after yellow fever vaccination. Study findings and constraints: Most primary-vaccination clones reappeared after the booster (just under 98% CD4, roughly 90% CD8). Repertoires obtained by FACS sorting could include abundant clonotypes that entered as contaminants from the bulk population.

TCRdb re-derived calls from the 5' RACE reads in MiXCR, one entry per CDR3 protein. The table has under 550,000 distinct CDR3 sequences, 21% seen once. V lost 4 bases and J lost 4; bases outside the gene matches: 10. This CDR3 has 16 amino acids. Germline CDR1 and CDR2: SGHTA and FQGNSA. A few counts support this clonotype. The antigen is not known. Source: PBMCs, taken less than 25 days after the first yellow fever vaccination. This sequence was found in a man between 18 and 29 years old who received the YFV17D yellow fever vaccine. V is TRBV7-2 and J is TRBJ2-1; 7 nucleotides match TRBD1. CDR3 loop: CASSSLGQALYNEQFF. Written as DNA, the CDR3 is TGTGCCAGCAGCTCCCTAGGACAGGCGTTATACAATGAGCAGTTCTTC.